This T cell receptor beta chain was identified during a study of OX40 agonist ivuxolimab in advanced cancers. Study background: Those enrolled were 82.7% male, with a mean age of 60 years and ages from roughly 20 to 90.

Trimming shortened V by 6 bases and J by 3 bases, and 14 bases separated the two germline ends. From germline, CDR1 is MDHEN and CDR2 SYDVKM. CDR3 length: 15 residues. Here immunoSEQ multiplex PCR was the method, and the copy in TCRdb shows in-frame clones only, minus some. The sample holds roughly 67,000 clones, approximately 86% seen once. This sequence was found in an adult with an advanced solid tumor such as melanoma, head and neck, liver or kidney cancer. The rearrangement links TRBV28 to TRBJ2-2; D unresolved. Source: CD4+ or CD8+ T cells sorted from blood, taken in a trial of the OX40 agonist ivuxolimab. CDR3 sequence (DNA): TGTGCCAGCAGCCTCATGCTAAGGGACACCGGGGAGCTGTTTTTT. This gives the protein CASSLMLRDTGELFF.